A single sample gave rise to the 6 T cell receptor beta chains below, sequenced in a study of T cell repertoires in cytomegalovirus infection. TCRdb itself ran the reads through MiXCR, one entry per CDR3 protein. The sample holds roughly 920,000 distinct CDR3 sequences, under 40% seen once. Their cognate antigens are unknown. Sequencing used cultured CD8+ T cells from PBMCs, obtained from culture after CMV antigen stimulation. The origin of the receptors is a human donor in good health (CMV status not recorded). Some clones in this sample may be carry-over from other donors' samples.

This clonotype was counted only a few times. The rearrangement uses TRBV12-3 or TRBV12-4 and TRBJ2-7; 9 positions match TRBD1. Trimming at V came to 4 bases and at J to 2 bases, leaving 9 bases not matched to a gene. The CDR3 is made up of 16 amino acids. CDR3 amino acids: CASSSTQQGAAYEQYF. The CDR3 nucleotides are TGTGCCAGCAGTTCCACCCAACAGGGGGCTGCCTACGAGCAGTACTTC.

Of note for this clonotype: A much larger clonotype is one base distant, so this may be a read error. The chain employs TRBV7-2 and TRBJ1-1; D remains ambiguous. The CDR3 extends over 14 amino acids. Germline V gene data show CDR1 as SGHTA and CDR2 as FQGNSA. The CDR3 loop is CVSSEGPWNTEAFF. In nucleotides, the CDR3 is TGTGTCAGCAGCGAAGGACCCTGGAACACTGAAGCTTTCTTT.

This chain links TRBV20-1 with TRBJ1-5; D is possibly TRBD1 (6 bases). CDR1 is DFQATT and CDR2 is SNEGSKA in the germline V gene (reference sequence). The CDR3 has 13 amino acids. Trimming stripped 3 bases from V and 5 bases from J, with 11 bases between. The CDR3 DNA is TGCAGTGCTAGTACAGGGAGGTATCAGCCCCAGCATTTT. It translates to CSASTGRYQPQHF.

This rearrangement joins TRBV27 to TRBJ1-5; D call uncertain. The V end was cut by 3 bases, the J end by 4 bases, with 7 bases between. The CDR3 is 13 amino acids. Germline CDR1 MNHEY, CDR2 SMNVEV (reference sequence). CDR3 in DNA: TGTGCCAGCAGTTTCGACATAAATCAGCCCCAGCATTTT. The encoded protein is CASSFDINQPQHF.

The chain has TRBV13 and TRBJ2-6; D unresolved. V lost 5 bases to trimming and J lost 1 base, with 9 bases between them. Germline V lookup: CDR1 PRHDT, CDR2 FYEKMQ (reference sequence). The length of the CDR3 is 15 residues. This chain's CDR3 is CASSLWTSGANVLTF. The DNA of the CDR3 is TGTGCCAGCAGCCTATGGACGTCTGGGGCCAACGTCCTGACTTTC.

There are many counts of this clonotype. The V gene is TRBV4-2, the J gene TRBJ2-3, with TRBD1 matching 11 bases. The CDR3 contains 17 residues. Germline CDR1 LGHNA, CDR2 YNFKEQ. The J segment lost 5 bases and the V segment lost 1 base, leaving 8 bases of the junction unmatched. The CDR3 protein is CASSQGTGGAPQDTQYF. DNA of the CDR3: TGTGCCAGCAGCCAAGGGACAGGGGGCGCGCCCCAAGATACGCAGTATTTT.